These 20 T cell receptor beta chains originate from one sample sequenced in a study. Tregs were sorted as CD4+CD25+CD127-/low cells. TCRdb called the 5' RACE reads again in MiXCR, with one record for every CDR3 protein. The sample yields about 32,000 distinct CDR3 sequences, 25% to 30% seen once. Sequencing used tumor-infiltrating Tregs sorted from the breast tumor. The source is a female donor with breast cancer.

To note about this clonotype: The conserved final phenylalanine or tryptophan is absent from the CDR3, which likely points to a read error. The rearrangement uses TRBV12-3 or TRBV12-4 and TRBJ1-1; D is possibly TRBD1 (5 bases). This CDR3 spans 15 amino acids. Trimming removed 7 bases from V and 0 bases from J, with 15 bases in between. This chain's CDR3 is CASIQGLGLNTEAFL. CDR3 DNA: TGTGCCAGCATCCAGGGACTGGGGCTGAACACTGAAGCTTTCCTT.

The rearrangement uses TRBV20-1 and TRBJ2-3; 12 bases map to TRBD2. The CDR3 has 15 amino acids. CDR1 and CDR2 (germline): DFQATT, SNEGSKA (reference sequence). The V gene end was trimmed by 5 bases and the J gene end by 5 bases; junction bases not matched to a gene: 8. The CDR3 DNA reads TGCAGTGCTCCGATGACTAGCGGGAGAAGAGATACGCAGTATTTT. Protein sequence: CSAPMTSGRRDTQYF.

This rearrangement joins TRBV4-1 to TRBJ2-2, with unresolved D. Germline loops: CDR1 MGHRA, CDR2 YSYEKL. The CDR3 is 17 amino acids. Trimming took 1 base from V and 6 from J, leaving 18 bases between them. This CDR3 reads CASSQVSRARRAGELFF. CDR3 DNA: TGCGCCAGCAGCCAAGTGAGTCGAGCCAGGAGAGCCGGGGAGCTGTTTTTT.

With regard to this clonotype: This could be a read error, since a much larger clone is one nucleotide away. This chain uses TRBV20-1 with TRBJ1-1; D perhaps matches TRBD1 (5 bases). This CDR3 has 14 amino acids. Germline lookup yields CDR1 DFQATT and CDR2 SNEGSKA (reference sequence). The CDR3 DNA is TGCAGTGCTAGAGCAGCAGGGTCGGGCACTGAAGCTCTCTTT. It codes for CSARAAGSGTEALF.

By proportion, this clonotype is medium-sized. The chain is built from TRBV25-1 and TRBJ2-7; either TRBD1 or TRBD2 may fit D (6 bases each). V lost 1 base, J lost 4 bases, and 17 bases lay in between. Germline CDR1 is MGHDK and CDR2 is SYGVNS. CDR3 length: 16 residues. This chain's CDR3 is CASSELDEGGLYEQYF. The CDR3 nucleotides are TGTGCCAGCAGTGAATTAGATGAGGGGGGCTTGTACGAGCAGTACTTC.

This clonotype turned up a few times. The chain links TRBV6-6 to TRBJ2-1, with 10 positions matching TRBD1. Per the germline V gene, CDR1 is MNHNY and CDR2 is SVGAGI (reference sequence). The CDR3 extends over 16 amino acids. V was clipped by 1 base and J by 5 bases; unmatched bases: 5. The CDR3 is CASSYYGQGVHNEQFF. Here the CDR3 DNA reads TGTGCCAGCAGTTACTACGGACAGGGGGTTCACAATGAGCAGTTCTTC.

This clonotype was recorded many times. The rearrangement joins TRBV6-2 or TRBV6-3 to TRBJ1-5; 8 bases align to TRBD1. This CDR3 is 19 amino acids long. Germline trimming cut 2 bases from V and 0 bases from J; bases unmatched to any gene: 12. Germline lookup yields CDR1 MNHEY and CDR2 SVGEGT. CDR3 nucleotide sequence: TGTGCCAGCAGTTACGGGACAGGACCTCAGGGGCTTAGCAATCAGCCCCAGCATTTT. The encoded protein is CASSYGTGPQGLSNQPQHF.

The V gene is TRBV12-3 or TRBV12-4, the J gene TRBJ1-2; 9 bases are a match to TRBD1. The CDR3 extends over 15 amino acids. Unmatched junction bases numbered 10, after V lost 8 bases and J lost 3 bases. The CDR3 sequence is CASGTGWGEDYGYTF. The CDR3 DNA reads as TGTGCCAGCGGGACAGGGTGGGGTGAGGACTATGGCTACACCTTC.

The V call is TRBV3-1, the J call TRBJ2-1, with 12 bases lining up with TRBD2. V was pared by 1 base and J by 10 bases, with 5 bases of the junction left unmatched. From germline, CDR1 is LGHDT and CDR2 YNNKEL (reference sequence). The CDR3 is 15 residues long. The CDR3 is CASSQGTSGMKEQFF. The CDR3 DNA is TGTGCCAGCAGCCAAGGGACTAGCGGGATGAAGGAGCAGTTCTTC.

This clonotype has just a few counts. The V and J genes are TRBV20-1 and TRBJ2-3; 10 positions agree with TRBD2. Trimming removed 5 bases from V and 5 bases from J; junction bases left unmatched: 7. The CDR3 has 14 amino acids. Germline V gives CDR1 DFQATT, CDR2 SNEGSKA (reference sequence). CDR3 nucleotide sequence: TGCAGTGCTGGCTCTAGCGGGAGAAAAGATACGCAGTATTTT. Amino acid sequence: CSAGSSGRKDTQYF.

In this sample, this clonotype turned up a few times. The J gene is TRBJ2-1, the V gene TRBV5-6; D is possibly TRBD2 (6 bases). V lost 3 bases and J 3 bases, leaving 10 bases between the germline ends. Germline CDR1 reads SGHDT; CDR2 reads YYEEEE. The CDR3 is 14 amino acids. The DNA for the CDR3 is TGTGCCAGCAGCTCCCGGGACTTCTACAATGAGCAGTTCTTC. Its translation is CASSSRDFYNEQFF. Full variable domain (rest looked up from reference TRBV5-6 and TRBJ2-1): DAGVTQSPTHLIKTRGQQVTLRCSPKSGHDTVSWYQQALGQGPQFIFQYYEEEERQRGNFPDRFSGHQFPNYSSELNVNALLLGDSALYLCASSSRDFYNEQFFGPGTRLTVL.

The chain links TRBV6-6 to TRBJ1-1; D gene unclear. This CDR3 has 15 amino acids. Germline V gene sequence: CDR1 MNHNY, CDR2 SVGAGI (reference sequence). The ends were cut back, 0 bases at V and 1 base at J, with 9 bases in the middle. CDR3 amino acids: CASSYSERKNTEAFF. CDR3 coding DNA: TGTGCCAGCAGTTACTCCGAACGAAAGAACACTGAAGCTTTCTTT.

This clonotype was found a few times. The CDR3 DNA is TGTGCCAGCAGAGGACAGGGGGCGTCCTACGAGCAGTACTTC. Translating it yields CASRGQGASYEQYF. V gene TRBV6-1 combines with J gene TRBJ2-7; 11 positions agree with TRBD1. Germline V lookup: CDR1 MNHNS, CDR2 SASEGT. The CDR3 is 14 residues long. After removal of 6 bases from V and 1 base from J, the junction contained 2 bases not matched to a gene.

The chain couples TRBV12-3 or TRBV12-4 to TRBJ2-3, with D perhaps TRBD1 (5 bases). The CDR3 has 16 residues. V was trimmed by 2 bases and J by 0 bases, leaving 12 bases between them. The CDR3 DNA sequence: TGTGCCAGCAGTTTATTAGAGACAGAGAGCACAGATACGCAGTATTTT. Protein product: CASSLLETESTDTQYF.

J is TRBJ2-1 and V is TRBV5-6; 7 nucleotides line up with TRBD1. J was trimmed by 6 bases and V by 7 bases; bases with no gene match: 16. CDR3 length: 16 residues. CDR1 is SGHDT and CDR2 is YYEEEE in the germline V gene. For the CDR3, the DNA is TGTGCCAGCCTAAGGGCGCCGCAAAAGGGGGCCAATGAGCAGTTCTTC. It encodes CASLRAPQKGANEQFF.

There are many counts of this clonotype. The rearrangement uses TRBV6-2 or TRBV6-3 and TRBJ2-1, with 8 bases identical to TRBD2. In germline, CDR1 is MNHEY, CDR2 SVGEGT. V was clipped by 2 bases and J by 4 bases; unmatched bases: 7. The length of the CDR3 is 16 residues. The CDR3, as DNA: TGTGCCAGCAGTTACATAGCGGGACGCGTATACAATGAGCAGTTCTTC. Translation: CASSYIAGRVYNEQFF.

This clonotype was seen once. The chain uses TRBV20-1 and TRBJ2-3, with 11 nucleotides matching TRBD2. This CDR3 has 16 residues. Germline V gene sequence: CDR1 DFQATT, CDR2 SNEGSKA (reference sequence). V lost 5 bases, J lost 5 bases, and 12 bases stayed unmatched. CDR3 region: CSAAPGTSGSVDTQYF. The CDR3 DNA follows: TGCAGTGCTGCTCCCGGGACTAGCGGCTCAGTAGATACGCAGTATTTT.

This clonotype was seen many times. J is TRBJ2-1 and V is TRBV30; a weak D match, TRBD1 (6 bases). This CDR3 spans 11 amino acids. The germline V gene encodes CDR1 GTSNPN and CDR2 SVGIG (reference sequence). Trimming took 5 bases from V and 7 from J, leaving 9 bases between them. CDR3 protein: CAWRRGNEQFF. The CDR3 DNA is TGTGCCTGGCGCAGGGGAAATGAGCAGTTCTTC.

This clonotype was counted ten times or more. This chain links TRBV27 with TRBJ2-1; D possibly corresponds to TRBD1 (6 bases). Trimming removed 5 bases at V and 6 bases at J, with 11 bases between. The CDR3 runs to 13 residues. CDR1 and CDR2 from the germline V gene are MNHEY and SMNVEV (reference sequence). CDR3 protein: CASSMGHPNEQFF. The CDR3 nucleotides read TGTGCCAGCAGTATGGGACATCCCAATGAGCAGTTCTTC.

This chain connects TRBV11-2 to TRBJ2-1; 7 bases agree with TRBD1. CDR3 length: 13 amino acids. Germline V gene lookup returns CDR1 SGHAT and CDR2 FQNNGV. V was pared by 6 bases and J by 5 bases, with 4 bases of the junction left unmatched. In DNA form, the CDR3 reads TGTGCCAGCAGGACAGGGTGGAACAATGAGCAGTTCTTC. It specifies CASRTGWNNEQFF. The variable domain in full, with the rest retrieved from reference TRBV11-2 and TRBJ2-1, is EAGVAQSPRYKIIEKRQSVAFWCNPISGHATLYWYQQILGQGPKLLIQFQNNGVVDDSQLPKDRFSAERLKGVDSTLKIQPAKLEDSAVYLCASRTGWNNEQFFGPGTRLTVL.